Shown below are 22 T cell receptor beta chains from a single sample sequenced in a study of OX40 agonist ivuxolimab in advanced cancers. The assay was immunoSEQ multiplex PCR, and TCRdb's table has in-frame clones only and misses some. Of roughly 17,000 clones detected, about 84% appear once; the ten largest clones hold roughly 14%. This specimen consisted of CD4+ or CD8+ T cells sorted from blood, obtained in a trial of the OX40 agonist ivuxolimab. The receptors here all came from an adult with an advanced solid tumor such as melanoma, head and neck, liver or kidney cancer.

The rearrangement links TRBV7-6 to TRBJ1-1; D is ambiguous. The germline V gene encodes CDR1 SGHVS and CDR2 FNYEAQ. V was trimmed by 3 bases and J by 2 bases, leaving 7 bases between them. This CDR3 contains 13 residues. CDR3 nucleotides: TGTGCCAGCAGCTTTAAACCAAACACTGAAGCTTTCTTT. This translates into CASSFKPNTEAFF.

The rearrangement joins TRBV6-5 to TRBJ2-2; 8 bases line up with TRBD2. CDR1 and CDR2 (germline): MNHEY, SVGAGI. The trim removed 4 bases at V and 4 bases at J, leaving 5 bases unmatched. This CDR3 region has 15 residues. The CDR3 DNA follows: TGTGCCAGCAGTTCACGGGGGGGCCTCACCGGGGAGCTGTTTTTT. It yields the protein CASSSRGGLTGELFF.

CDR3: CASSISRGDGTQYF. The CDR3 bases are TGTGCCAGTAGTATCTCCAGGGGTGATGGGACCCAGTACTTC. This chain joins TRBV19 and TRBJ2-5, with a tentative D call TRBD1 (6 bases). The CDR3 is made up of 14 amino acids. V was clipped by 3 bases and J by 7 bases, with 15 bases between them. The germline gives CDR1 LNHDA, CDR2 SQIVND (reference sequence).

The chain recombines TRBV9 with TRBJ2-1; 11 bases are a match to TRBD2. The CDR3 consists of 14 residues. Germline V lookup: CDR1 SGDLS, CDR2 YYNGEE. V gave up 4 bases and J gave up 8 bases; unmatched junction bases: 5. The CDR3 protein is CASSSSGRLDEQFF. The CDR3 DNA follows: TGTGCCAGCAGCTCTAGCGGGAGGCTCGATGAGCAGTTCTTC.

In DNA form, the CDR3 reads TGTGCCAGTAGTAAAAGGGGGCTCACTGAAGCTTTCTTT. This gives the protein CASSKRGLTEAFF. J is TRBJ1-1 and V is TRBV19, with 7 bases matching TRBD1. Germline-derived CDR1 and CDR2 are LNHDA and SQIVND (reference sequence). The CDR3 has 13 residues. V was pared by 4 bases and J by 4 bases, with 3 bases of the junction left unmatched.

The CDR3 loop reads CASSLALQEENYGYTF. The CDR3 DNA follows: TGTGCCAGCAGCTTAGCCCTTCAGGAAGAAAACTATGGCTACACCTTC. The chain uses TRBV7-9 and TRBJ1-2, with D hard to call. Germline values: CDR1 SEHNR, CDR2 FQNEAQ (reference sequence). V was trimmed by 0 bases and J by 2 bases, leaving 13 bases between them. There are 16 residues in the CDR3.

The chain is built from TRBV11-3 and TRBJ2-7; 12 bases agree with TRBD1. After removal of 3 bases from V and 5 bases from J, the junction contained 5 bases not matched to a gene. Germline loops: CDR1 SGHNT, CDR2 YENEEA. The CDR3 covers 15 residues. CDR3 DNA: TGTGCCAGCAGCTTTAGCGGGACAGGGGGCGACGAGCAGTACTTC. It is translated as CASSFSGTGGDEQYF.

V usage is TRBV14 and J usage is TRBJ1-2, with no clear D. V was clipped by 1 base and J by 8 bases, with 14 bases between them. The CDR3 spans 14 residues. Germline assignment: CDR1 SGHDN and CDR2 FVKESK. The CDR3: CASSQAGAVGGYTF. The CDR3, as DNA: TGTGCCAGCAGCCAAGCGGGAGCGGTCGGGGGCTACACCTTC.

The chain employs TRBV6-1 and TRBJ2-3; 9 bases map to TRBD1. Germline-derived CDR1 and CDR2 are MNHNS and SASEGT. V lost 10 bases to trimming and J lost 2 bases; unmatched junction nucleotides: 4. This CDR3 has 13 amino acids. The CDR3 loop reads CAMGTGLTDTQYF. CDR3 in DNA: TGTGCCATGGGGACAGGGCTCACAGATACGCAGTATTTT.

CDR3 nucleotides: TGCGCCAGCAGGGTTAGCCGGGACCGGAGTACTGAAGCTTTCTTT. Protein sequence: CASRVSRDRSTEAFF. The chain uses TRBV5-1 and TRBJ1-1; D possibly corresponds to TRBD1 (5 bases). CDR3 length: 15 residues. Trimming stripped 5 bases from V and 5 bases from J, with 19 bases between. From germline, CDR1 is SGHRS and CDR2 YFSETQ.

The chain is built from TRBV7-2 and TRBJ2-5; D is possibly TRBD2 (6 bases). The CDR3 runs 14 residues. V lost 1 base and J lost 5, with 11 bases in between. CDR1 and CDR2 from the germline V gene are SGHTA and FQGNSA. This CDR3 is CASSLGGAGETQYF. The DNA of the CDR3 is TGTGCCAGCAGCTTAGGCGGGGCGGGGGAGACCCAGTACTTC.

V is TRBV28 and J is TRBJ1-1; D remains unclear. CDR3 size: 13 residues. The germline gives CDR1 MDHEN, CDR2 SYDVKM. With 5 bases removed from V and 2 bases from J, the gap between germline ends came to 9 bases. The CDR3 protein is CASSMTPNTEAFF. As DNA, the CDR3 is TGTGCCAGCAGTATGACACCAAACACTGAAGCTTTCTTT. The full variable domain, with the rest looked up from reference TRBV28 and TRBJ1-1, is DVKVTQSSRYLVKRTGEKVFLECVQDMDHENMFWYRQDPGLGLRLIYFSYDVKMKEKGDIPEGYSVSREKKERFSLILESASTNQTSMYLCASSMTPNTEAFFGQGTRLTVV.

V and J are TRBV19 and TRBJ2-3; D tentatively fits TRBD1 or TRBD2 (5 bases each). Germline V CDR1 and CDR2: LNHDA, SQIVND (reference sequence). Trimming stripped 3 bases from V and 4 bases from J, with 11 bases between. The CDR3 covers 14 residues. CDR3 residues: CASSISSRADTQYF. DNA for the CDR3: TGTGCCAGTAGTATCTCTAGCAGGGCAGATACGCAGTATTTT.

V usage is TRBV4-1 and J usage is TRBJ1-1, with D unresolved. In germline, CDR1 is MGHRA, CDR2 YSYEKL. The CDR3 loop spans 17 amino acids. V dropped 0 bases and J dropped 3 bases, with 17 bases sitting between them. The chain's CDR3 is CASSQDNMGFRDTEAFF. For the CDR3, the DNA is TGCGCCAGCAGCCAAGACAACATGGGGTTTAGAGACACTGAAGCTTTCTTT.

This chain connects TRBV19 to TRBJ1-6, with D tentatively TRBD1 (6 bases). Trimming took off 7 bases at V and 2 bases at J, with 12 bases between the two ends. Germline CDR1 is LNHDA and CDR2 is SQIVND (reference sequence). There are 15 residues in the CDR3. As DNA, the CDR3 is TGTGCCAGTAAGGGGGGGCTCGCCTATAATTCACCCCTCCACTTT. As protein: CASKGGLAYNSPLHF.

The rearrangement links TRBV6-1 to TRBJ2-1; TRBD2 matches at 8 bases. V gave up 6 bases and J gave up 6 bases; unmatched junction bases: 7. Per the germline V gene, CDR1 is MNHNS and CDR2 is SASEGT. The CDR3 length is 14 residues. In DNA form, the CDR3 reads TGTGCCAGCAGGGGGAGCGGGAGAGTCAATGAGCAGTTCTTC. Residues: CASRGSGRVNEQFF.

This chain joins TRBV5-1 and TRBJ2-3, with D uncertain. The CDR3 length is 14 residues. Germline CDR1 reads SGHRS; CDR2 reads YFSETQ. The V end lost 0 bases, the J end lost 6 bases, and 11 bases lay between the germline ends. The CDR3 DNA reads TGCGCCAGCAGCTTGGTACCGGTACGTGATACGCAGTATTTT. Protein sequence: CASSLVPVRDTQYF.

The chain joins TRBV29-1 to TRBJ2-5; the match to TRBD2 covers 10 bases. Losses at the gene ends were 7 bases for V and 4 bases for J; bases not matched to a gene: 15. There are 16 residues in the CDR3. Germline lookup yields CDR1 SQVTM and CDR2 ANQGSEA. The CDR3 bases are TGCAGCGCTCCCGGGACTAGCGATCGGGGGAGAGAGACCCAGTACTTC. This sequence encodes CSAPGTSDRGRETQYF.

This clone is medium-sized by share. The CDR3 sequence is CASSPSSADSPLHF. The CDR3 nucleotides are TGTGCCAGCAGCCCCTCGTCGGCCGATTCACCCCTCCACTTT. The J gene is TRBJ1-6, the V gene TRBV9, with unresolved D. Germline CDR1 reads SGDLS; CDR2 reads YYNGEE. Trimming shortened V by 4 bases and J by 8 bases, and 13 bases separated the two germline ends. The CDR3 consists of 14 residues. The full variable domain, in which reference TRBV9 and TRBJ1-6 provide the parts outside the CDR3, is DSGVTQTPKHLITATGQRVTLRCSPRSGDLSVYWYQQSLDQGLQFLIQYYNGEERAKGNILERFSAQQFPDLHSELNLSSLELGDSALYFCASSPSSADSPLHFGNGTRLTVT.

This sequence joins TRBV5-1 and TRBJ2-4; D perhaps matches TRBD2 (7 bases). Germline lookup yields CDR1 SGHRS and CDR2 YFSETQ. Deletions cut 0 bases from V and 8 bases from J, with 15 bases between. The CDR3 has 15 amino acids. The CDR3 spells CASSLAGGRRDIQYF. The CDR3 DNA reads as TGCGCCAGCAGCTTGGCCGGGGGGCGCCGAGACATTCAGTACTTC. The full variable domain, with the rest looked up from reference TRBV5-1 and TRBJ2-4, is KAGVTQTPRYLIKTRGQQVTLSCSPISGHRSVSWYQQTPGQGLQFLFEYFSETQRNKGNFPGRFSGRQFSNSRSEMNVSTLELGDSALYLCASSLAGGRRDIQYFGAGTRLSVL.

The chain links TRBV19 to TRBJ2-1, with 8 bases identical to TRBD2. Germline V CDR1 and CDR2: LNHDA, SQIVND (reference sequence). V was pared by 4 bases and J by 5 bases, with 7 bases of the junction left unmatched. CDR3 size: 15 residues. CDR3 protein: CASSTLYGRDNEQFF. CDR3 in DNA: TGTGCCAGTAGTACCTTGTACGGGAGGGACAATGAGCAGTTCTTC.

The chain carries TRBV19 and TRBJ2-1; possible D gene TRBD2, 6 bases. V was shortened by 5 bases and J by 9 bases, with 14 bases between the two germline ends. The CDR3 covers 13 residues. CDR1 LNHDA and CDR2 SQIVND come from the germline V gene (reference sequence). The CDR3 loop is CASSLKTSSEQFF. The DNA of the CDR3 is TGTGCCAGTAGTTTAAAGACTAGTTCTGAGCAGTTCTTC.